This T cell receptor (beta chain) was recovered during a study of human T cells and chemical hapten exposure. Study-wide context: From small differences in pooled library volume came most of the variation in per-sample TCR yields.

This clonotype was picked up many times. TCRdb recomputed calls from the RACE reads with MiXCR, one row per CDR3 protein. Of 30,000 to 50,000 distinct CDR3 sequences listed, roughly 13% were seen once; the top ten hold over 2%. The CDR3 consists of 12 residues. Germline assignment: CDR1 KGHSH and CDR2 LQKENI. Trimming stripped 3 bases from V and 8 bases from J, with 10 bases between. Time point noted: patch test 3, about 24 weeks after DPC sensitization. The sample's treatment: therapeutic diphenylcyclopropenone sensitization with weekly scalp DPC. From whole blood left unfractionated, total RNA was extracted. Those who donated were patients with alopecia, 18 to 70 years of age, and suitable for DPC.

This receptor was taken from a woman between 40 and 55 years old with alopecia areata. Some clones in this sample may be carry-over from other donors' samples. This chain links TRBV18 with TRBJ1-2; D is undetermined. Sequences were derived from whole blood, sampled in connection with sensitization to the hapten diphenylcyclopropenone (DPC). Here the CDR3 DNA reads TGTGCCAGCTCACCTGGGATACCAGGCTACACCTTC. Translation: CASSPGIPGYTF. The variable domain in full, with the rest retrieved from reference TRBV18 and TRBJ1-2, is NAGVMQNPRHLVRRRGQEARLRCSPMKGHSHVYWYRQLPEEGLKFMVYLQKENIIDESGMPKERFSAEFPKEGPSILRIQQVVRGDSAAYFCASSPGIPGYTFGSGTRLTVV.